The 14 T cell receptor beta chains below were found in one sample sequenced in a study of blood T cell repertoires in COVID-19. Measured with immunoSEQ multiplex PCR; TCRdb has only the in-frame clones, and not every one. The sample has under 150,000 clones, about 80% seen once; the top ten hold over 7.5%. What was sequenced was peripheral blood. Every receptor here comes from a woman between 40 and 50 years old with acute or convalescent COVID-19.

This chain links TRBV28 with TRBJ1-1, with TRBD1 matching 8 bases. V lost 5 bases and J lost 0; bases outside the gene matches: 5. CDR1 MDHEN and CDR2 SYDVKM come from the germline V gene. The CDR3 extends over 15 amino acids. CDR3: CASSPSTGVNTEAFF. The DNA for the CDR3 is TGTGCCAGCAGTCCCTCGACAGGGGTGAACACTGAAGCTTTCTTT.

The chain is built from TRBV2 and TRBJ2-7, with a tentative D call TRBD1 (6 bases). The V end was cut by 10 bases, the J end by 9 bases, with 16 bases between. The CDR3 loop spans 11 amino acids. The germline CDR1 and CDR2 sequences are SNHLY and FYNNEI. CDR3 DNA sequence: TGTGCCAAGTTGACAGGTGTGGGGCAGTACTTC. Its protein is CAKLTGVGQYF.

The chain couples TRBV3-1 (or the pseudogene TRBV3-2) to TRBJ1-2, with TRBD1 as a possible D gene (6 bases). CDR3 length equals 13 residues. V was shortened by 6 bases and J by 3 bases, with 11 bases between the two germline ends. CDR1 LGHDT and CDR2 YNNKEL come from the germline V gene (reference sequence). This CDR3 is CASSPGEDYGYTF. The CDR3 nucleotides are TGTGCCAGCAGTCCAGGGGAAGACTATGGCTACACCTTC.

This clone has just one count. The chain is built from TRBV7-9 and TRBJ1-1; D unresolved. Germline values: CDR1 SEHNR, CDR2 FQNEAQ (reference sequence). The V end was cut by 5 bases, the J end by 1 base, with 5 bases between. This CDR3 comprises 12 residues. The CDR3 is CASSPKNTEAFF. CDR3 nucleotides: TGTGCCAGCAGCCCCAAGAACACTGAAGCTTTCTTT.

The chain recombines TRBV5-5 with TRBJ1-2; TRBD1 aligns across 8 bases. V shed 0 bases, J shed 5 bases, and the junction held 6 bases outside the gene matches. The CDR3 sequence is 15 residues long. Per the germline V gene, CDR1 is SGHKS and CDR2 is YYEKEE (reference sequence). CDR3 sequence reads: CASSLEGQGKYGYTF. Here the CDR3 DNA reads TGTGCCAGCAGCTTGGAAGGACAGGGCAAGTATGGCTACACCTTC.

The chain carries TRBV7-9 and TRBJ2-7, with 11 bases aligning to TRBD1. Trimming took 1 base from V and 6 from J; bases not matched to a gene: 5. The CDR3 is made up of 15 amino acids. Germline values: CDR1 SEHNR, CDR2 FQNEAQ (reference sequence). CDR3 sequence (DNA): TGTGCCAGCAGCTTAGGGACAGGGGGCTTGTCCGAGCAGTACTTC. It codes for CASSLGTGGLSEQYF. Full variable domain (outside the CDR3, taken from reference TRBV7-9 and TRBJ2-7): DTGVSQNPRHKITKRGQNVTFRCDPISEHNRLYWYRQTLGQGPEFLTYFQNEAQLEKSRLLSDRFSAERPKGSFSTLEIQRTEQGDSAMYLCASSLGTGGLSEQYFGPGTRLTVT.

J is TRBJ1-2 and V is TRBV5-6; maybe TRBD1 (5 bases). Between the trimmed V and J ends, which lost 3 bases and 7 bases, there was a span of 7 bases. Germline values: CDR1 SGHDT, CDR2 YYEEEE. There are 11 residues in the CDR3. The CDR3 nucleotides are TGTGCCAGCAGCTGGGGGGTTGGCTACACCTTC. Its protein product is CASSWGVGYTF.

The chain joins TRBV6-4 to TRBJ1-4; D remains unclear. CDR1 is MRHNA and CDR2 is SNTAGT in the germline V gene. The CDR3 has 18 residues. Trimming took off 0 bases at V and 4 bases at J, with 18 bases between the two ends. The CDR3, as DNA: TGTGCCAGCAGTGACTCCCCGTTAGGTGCGGCCGATAATGAAAAACTGTTTTTT. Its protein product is CASSDSPLGAADNEKLFF.

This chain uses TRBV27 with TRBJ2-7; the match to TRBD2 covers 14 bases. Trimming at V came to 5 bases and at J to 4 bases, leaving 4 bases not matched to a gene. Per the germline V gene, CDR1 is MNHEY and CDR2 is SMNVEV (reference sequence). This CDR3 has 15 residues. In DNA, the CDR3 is TGTGCCAGCAGTAGGACTAGCGGGGGGCTATACGAGCAGTACTTC. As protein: CASSRTSGGLYEQYF.

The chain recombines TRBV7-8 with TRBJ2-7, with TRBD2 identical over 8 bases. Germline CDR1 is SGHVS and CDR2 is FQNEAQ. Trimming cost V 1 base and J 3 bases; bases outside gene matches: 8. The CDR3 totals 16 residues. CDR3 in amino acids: CASSLVIRGGRYEQYF. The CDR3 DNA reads TGTGCCAGCAGCTTAGTCATCCGGGGGGGCCGCTACGAGCAGTACTTC. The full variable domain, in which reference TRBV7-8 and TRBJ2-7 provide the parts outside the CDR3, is GAGVSQSPRYKVAKRGQDVALRCDPISGHVSLFWYQQALGQGPEFLTYFQNEAQLDKSGLPSDRFFAERPEGSVSTLKIQRTQQEDSAVYLCASSLVIRGGRYEQYFGPGTRLTVT.

CDR3: CASSPLGGTYEQYF. CDR3 DNA: TGTGCCAGTAGTCCCCTGGGCGGGACCTACGAGCAGTACTTC. The V call is TRBV19, the J call TRBJ2-7, with D tentatively TRBD2 (6 bases). Germline V CDR1 and CDR2: LNHDA, SQIVND (reference sequence). The V end was cut by 5 bases, the J end by 2 bases, with 13 bases between. This CDR3 is built from 14 residues.

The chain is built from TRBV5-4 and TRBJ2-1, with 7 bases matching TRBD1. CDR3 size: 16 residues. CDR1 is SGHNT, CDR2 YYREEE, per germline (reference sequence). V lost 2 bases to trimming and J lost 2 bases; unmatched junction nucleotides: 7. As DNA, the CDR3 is TGTGCCAGCAGCTTTAGGGGGCCAATGACCTACAATGAGCAGTTCTTC. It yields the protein CASSFRGPMTYNEQFF.

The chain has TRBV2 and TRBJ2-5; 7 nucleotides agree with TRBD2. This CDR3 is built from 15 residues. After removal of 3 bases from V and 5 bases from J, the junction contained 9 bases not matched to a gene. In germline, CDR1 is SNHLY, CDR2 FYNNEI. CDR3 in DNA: TGTGCCAGCAGTGATTTAGCGGGCCGGGGGGAGACCCAGTACTTC. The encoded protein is CASSDLAGRGETQYF.

This chain's CDR3 is CASSPRLGRVGGYTF. In DNA, the CDR3 is TGTGCCAGCAGCCCCCGACTCGGCAGGGTGGGTGGCTACACCTTC. The gene calls are TRBV14 and TRBJ1-2; a possible D gene is TRBD1 (5 bases). CDR3 length: 15 residues. Trimming took off 4 bases at V and 7 bases at J, with 19 bases between the two ends. CDR1 and CDR2 (germline): SGHDN, FVKESK.